A single T cell receptor beta chain is shown here with its context. The germline CDR1 and CDR2 sequences are MNHNS and SASEGT. The CDR3 loop spans 16 amino acids. Trimming cost V 2 bases and J 3 bases, with 15 bases left between them. As handled by the study authors: The authors estimated nucleated cell counts from reference gene primer amplification. Data came from immunoSEQ multiplex PCR; TCRdb stores just in-frame clones and leaves some out. V and J calls and clone size are as listed in that table; D and trimming were resolved from the DNA. The sample carries roughly 100,000 clones, roughly 80% recorded once. This entry belongs to a study of blood T cell repertoires in COVID-19. Looking at the study overall: Acute-phase and convalescent COVID-19 samples originated in the United States, Italy and Spain.

The chain couples TRBV6-1 to TRBJ2-3; D possibly corresponds to TRBD1 (6 bases). The origin of this receptor is a man older than 75 with active or convalescent COVID-19. The sequencing input was peripheral blood. The CDR3, as DNA: TGTGCCAGCAGTGAACCGGTAGGCCAGGGGACAGATACGCAGTATTTT. It specifies CASSEPVGQGTDTQYF.